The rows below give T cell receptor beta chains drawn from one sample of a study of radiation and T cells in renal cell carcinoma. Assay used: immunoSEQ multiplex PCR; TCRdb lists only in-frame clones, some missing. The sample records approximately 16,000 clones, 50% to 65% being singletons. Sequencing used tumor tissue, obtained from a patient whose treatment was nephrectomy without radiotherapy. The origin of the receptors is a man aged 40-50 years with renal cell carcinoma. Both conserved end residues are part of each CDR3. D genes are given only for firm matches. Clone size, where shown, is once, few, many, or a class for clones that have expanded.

TGTGCCAGCAGTTCTTCAGGAAGGGGTGAGCAGTTCTTC,CASSSSGRGEQFF,TRBV6-4,13,.,.,TRBJ2-1
TGTGCCAGCAGCTCCCCGGGGGGAAGCACAGATACGCAGTATTTT,CASSSPGGSTDTQYF,TRBV7-2,15,TRBD2,.,TRBJ2-3
TGTGCCAGCAGTGCAGCCGGGACAGGGGAAGGGGAGCTGTTTTTT,CASSAAGTGEGELFF,TRBV6-1,15,TRBD1,.,TRBJ2-2
TGTGCCAGCAGCGCCCGGGACAGGCCCTCCTACGAGCAGTACTTC,CASSARDRPSYEQYF,TRBV7-6,15,TRBD1,.,TRBJ2-7
TGCGCCAGCAGCCAATTAGCGGGCTACGAGCAGTACTTC,CASSQLAGYEQYF,TRBV4-1,13,TRBD2,few,TRBJ2-7
TGCGCCAGCAGCCAGGGACAGCAGAACACTGAAGCTTTCTTT,CASSQGQQNTEAFF,TRBV4-3,14,TRBD1,.,TRBJ1-1
TGTGCCAGCAGCCAATCGTTATACGAGCAGTACTTC,CASSQSLYEQYF,TRBV16,12,.,.,TRBJ2-7
TGTGCCAGCAGTTATATAGCGGGGGGGCCAGATACGCAGTATTTT,CASSYIAGGPDTQYF,TRBV6-5,15,TRBD2,.,TRBJ2-3
TGTGCCAGCAGTCCCCGAGAGAACACTGAAGCTTTCTTT,CASSPRENTEAFF,TRBV28,13,.,.,TRBJ1-1
TGTGCCAGCAGTGTAGACTCCGGAGTGAACACTGAAGCTTTCTTT,CASSVDSGVNTEAFF,TRBV25-1,15,.,few,TRBJ1-1
TGTGCCAGCAGCTTAGAGAGGAGTGGGTCCTACGAGCAGTACTTC,CASSLERSGSYEQYF,TRBV11-1,15,.,.,TRBJ2-7
TGTGCCAGCAGCTCGGCCACCGGGACAGGGATGGAGCAGTTCTTC,CASSSATGTGMEQFF,TRBV5-5,15,TRBD1,.,TRBJ2-1
TGTGCCAGCAGCTCCCTGGGGATGTCGAGGAACACCGGGGAGCTGTTTTTT,CASSSLGMSRNTGELFF,TRBV5-6,17,.,.,TRBJ2-2
TGTGCCAGCAGCGAGACAGGGGGCGTAGGCTCACCCCTCCACTTT,CASSETGGVGSPLHF,TRBV13,15,TRBD1,.,TRBJ1-6
TGTGCCAGCAGCTTGGACGGCTACGAGCAGTACTTC,CASSLDGYEQYF,TRBV5-4,12,.,.,TRBJ2-7
TGTGCCAGCAGCTTCGATGGGGGTTCTAATGAAAAACTGTTTTTT,CASSFDGGSNEKLFF,TRBV7-9,15,.,.,TRBJ1-4
TGCGCCAGCAGCCAAGCATCCGGGATTGAGAATTCACCCCTCCACTTT,CASSQASGIENSPLHF,TRBV4-1,16,.,medium-sized,TRBJ1-6
TGTGCCTCACCTCGAGGGGGACACTCCCTGAACACTGAAGCTTTCTTT,CASPRGGHSLNTEAFF,TRBV30,16,.,few,TRBJ1-1
TGTGCCAGCAGCTTAGGGACCACCTACGAGCAGTACTTC,CASSLGTTYEQYF,TRBV11-2,13,.,.,TRBJ2-7
TGCAGCGCATCCGGGACAGGAAGTTTCTCTGGAAACACCATATATTTT,CSASGTGSFSGNTIYF,TRBV29-1,16,TRBD1,.,TRBJ1-3
TGTGCCAGCAGCGTAGCTACGACAGCGCCCCGGGGCTACACCTTC,CASSVATTAPRGYTF,TRBV9,15,.,.,TRBJ1-2
TGTGCCAGCAGTCGCGGACAGCCCTACGAGCAGTACTTC,CASSRGQPYEQYF,TRBV28,13,.,.,TRBJ2-7
TGTGCCAGTAGTATATTCGGACTAGCGGGGGGGCCTTACAATGAGCAGTTCTTC,CASSIFGLAGGPYNEQFF,TRBV19,18,TRBD2,.,TRBJ2-1
TGTGCCAGCAGCTGGTGGGGACCGCGAAGCACTGAAGCTTTCTTT,CASSWWGPRSTEAFF,TRBV7-1,15,.,.,TRBJ1-1
TGTGCCAGCTCACCAAGAGGGGCAACCGGGGAGCTGTTTTTT,CASSPRGATGELFF,TRBV18,14,.,once,TRBJ2-2
TGTGCCAGCAGCCGTGGGTCGACGAACACCGGGGAGCTGTTTTTT,CASSRGSTNTGELFF,TRBV5-4,15,.,.,TRBJ2-2
TGTGCCAGCAGCCCACAGGGTTACAATGAGCAGTTCTTC,CASSPQGYNEQFF,TRBV7-8,13,.,.,TRBJ2-1
TGTGCCAGCAGCCGGGACAGGGGCGCAACTAATGAAAAACTGTTTTTT,CASSRDRGATNEKLFF,TRBV7-2,16,TRBD1,.,TRBJ1-4
TGTGCCAGCAGTTTCCGGGGGCCCACCGGGGAGCTGTTTTTT,CASSFRGPTGELFF,TRBV6-5,14,.,.,TRBJ2-2
TGTGCCAGCAGCGTTGGACAGGGTCGTTCACCCCTCCACTTT,CASSVGQGRSPLHF,TRBV9,14,TRBD1,.,TRBJ1-6
TGTGCCATCAGTGCCACCACGTACGAGCAGTACTTC,CAISATTYEQYF,TRBV10-3,12,.,.,TRBJ2-7
TGCGCCAGCAGCCTAGGGCGGGGCTACGAGCAGTACTTC,CASSLGRGYEQYF,TRBV10-1,13,.,.,TRBJ2-7
TGTGCCAGCAGCCCCCGCGGGTCGGGGTTTGCTGAGCAGTTCTTC,CASSPRGSGFAEQFF,TRBV5-8,15,.,.,TRBJ2-1
TGTGCCATCAGCGGAAGCTACGAGCAGTACTTC,CAISGSYEQYF,TRBV10-3,11,.,medium-sized,TRBJ2-7
TGTGCCAGCAGCGTAAGCGGGGCTAGCGGGGGACAAGAGACCCAGTACTTC,CASSVSGASGGQETQYF,TRBV9,17,TRBD2,once,TRBJ2-5
TGTGCCAGCGAAAAAAGGGGGGAGACTTACCGTGGGGAGACCCAGTACTTC,CASEKRGETYRGETQYF,TRBV5-5,17,.,.,TRBJ2-5
TGTGCCAGCAGCTTAGAGGGCCCTAGGGGGGCCTACAATGAGCAGTTCTTC,CASSLEGPRGAYNEQFF,TRBV11-3,17,.,.,TRBJ2-1